The 21 T cell receptor beta chains in this list originate from one sample, sequenced in a study of cytomegalovirus exposure and HLA in healthy donors (dated by TCRdb to about 2017). Libraries were built with the immunoSEQ multiplex PCR assay. The multiplex PCR relied on a mix of 60 forward primers for TCR Vbeta segments and 13 reverse primers for TCR Jbeta segments. The clones in this table, taken by TCRdb from immuneACCESS, are in-frame only. Not every clone is retained; where verified, under half of the shortfall comes from an unresolved V gene, and the cause of the rest is unknown. The sample records roughly 150,000 clones, over 60% of which are singletons. 1.7% of the sample rests with the top ten. The sample was PBMCs. These receptors were obtained from a woman between 25 and 40 years old in good health and CMV-seronegative.

This clone showed up just a few times. The rearrangement joins TRBV19 to TRBJ1-5; possible D gene TRBD1, 6 bases. Germline V gives CDR1 LNHDA, CDR2 SQIVND (reference sequence). V lost 1 base and J lost 0, with 16 bases in between. This CDR3 has 18 amino acids. The CDR3 region is CASSIGTSGGTSNQPQHF. The CDR3, as DNA: TGTGCCAGTAGTATAGGGACTTCGGGGGGCACTAGCAATCAGCCCCAGCATTTT. The full variable domain, in which reference TRBV19 and TRBJ1-5 provide the parts outside the CDR3, is DGGITQSPKYLFRKEGQNVTLSCEQNLNHDAMYWYRQDPGQGLRLIYYSQIVNDFQKGDIAEGYSVSREKKESFPLTVTSAQKNPTAFYLCASSIGTSGGTSNQPQHFGDGTRLSIL.

The chain has TRBV11-1 and TRBJ1-1, with a possible D match to TRBD1 (6 bases). V lost 5 bases, J lost 1 base, and 17 bases lay in between. The CDR3 covers 16 residues. Germline CDR1 reads SGHAT; CDR2 reads FQDESV (reference sequence). The CDR3 region is CASSLYLGTSNTEAFF. In DNA, the CDR3 is TGTGCCAGCAGCCTTTATCTCGGGACATCGAACACTGAAGCTTTCTTT.

This chain connects TRBV11-2 to TRBJ2-1; 8 nucleotides align to TRBD1. V gave up 5 bases and J gave up 15 bases; unmatched junction bases: 15. Germline CDR1 and CDR2: SGHAT and FQNNGV. This CDR3 spans 14 amino acids. The DNA of the CDR3 is TGTGCCAGCAGCCTATACTCCGACAGGGGTGTGACGTTCTTC. This translates into CASSLYSDRGVTFF.

The chain is built from TRBV11-3 and TRBJ1-4; D gene unclear. CDR1 and CDR2 (germline): SGHNT, YENEEA. V lost 5 bases and J lost 5, with 6 bases in between. The CDR3 consists of 12 residues. In DNA form, the CDR3 reads TGTGCCAGCAGCCCCCGGAATGAAAAACTGTTTTTT. As protein: CASSPRNEKLFF.

V and J are TRBV2 and TRBJ1-4, with 8 bases matching TRBD1. Germline V lookup: CDR1 SNHLY, CDR2 FYNNEI. J gave up 4 bases and V 8 bases, and 12 bases lay outside the gene matches. This CDR3 region has 16 residues. CDR3 sequence: CASFPAQGALNEKLFF. CDR3 in DNA: TGTGCCAGCTTCCCCGCCCAGGGGGCCCTTAATGAAAAACTGTTTTTT.

This chain links TRBV11-2 with TRBJ2-7; the match to TRBD1 covers 12 bases. There are 15 residues in the CDR3. CDR1 is SGHAT, CDR2 FQNNGV, per germline. V lost 6 bases to trimming and J lost 2 bases; unmatched junction nucleotides: 5. The CDR3 DNA reads as TGTGCCAGCAGTTCTGGGACAGGGGGCCCCTACGAGCAGTACTTC. Translating it yields CASSSGTGGPYEQYF.

The rearrangement links TRBV5-1 to TRBJ1-2; the D gene is possibly TRBD1 (5 bases). CDR1 is SGHRS, CDR2 YFSETQ, per germline. V shed 5 bases and J shed 1 base, with 15 bases lying between them. The CDR3 has 15 amino acids. CDR3: CASSTDSGVNYGYTF. The CDR3 DNA reads as TGCGCCAGCAGTACCGACAGTGGGGTTAACTATGGCTACACCTTC.

The V and J genes are TRBV14 and TRBJ1-6; D is uncertain. The CDR3 has 16 amino acids. From germline, CDR1 is SGHDN and CDR2 FVKESK. V was clipped by 2 bases and J by 9 bases, with 17 bases between them. CDR3 amino acids: CASSQREAPWGSPLHF. The CDR3 nucleotides read TGTGCCAGCAGCCAAAGGGAGGCCCCTTGGGGTTCACCCCTCCACTTT.

This chain links TRBV6-5 with TRBJ1-1; D is ambiguous. From germline, CDR1 is MNHEY and CDR2 SVGAGI. Between the trimmed V and J ends, which lost 2 bases and 0 bases, there was a span of 7 bases. This CDR3 region has 14 residues. The CDR3 protein is CASSYRGVNTEAFF. The DNA for the CDR3 is TGTGCCAGCAGTTACCGGGGTGTGAACACTGAAGCTTTCTTT.

This clone was detected once. The chain recombines TRBV4-1 with TRBJ1-2; D remains unclear. This CDR3 region has 15 residues. Germline CDR1 and CDR2: MGHRA and YSYEKL. V was pared by 4 bases and J by 2 bases, with 14 bases between. CDR3 loop: CASSLEGTTNYGYTF. The CDR3 coding sequence is TGCGCCAGCAGCCTTGAAGGAACTACGAACTATGGCTACACCTTC.

The chain combines TRBV5-1 with TRBJ1-4; D remains ambiguous. Germline CDR1 SGHRS, CDR2 YFSETQ. V lost 1 base, J lost 5 bases, and 9 bases lay in between. The CDR3 has 14 residues. The CDR3 sequence: CASSLRQANEKLFF. CDR3 nucleotides: TGCGCCAGCAGCTTGAGGCAGGCGAATGAAAAACTGTTTTTT. Filled out from reference TRBV5-1 and TRBJ1-4, the complete variable domain reads KAGVTQTPRYLIKTRGQQVTLSCSPISGHRSVSWYQQTPGQGLQFLFEYFSETQRNKGNFPGRFSGRQFSNSRSEMNVSTLELGDSALYLCASSLRQANEKLFFGSGTQLSVL.

This rearrangement joins TRBV7-2 to TRBJ1-5; D unresolved. Trimming pared 5 bases from V and 0 bases from J, leaving 11 bases between. This CDR3 spans 15 amino acids. Looked up from germline, CDR1 is SGHTA and CDR2 is FQGNSA. CDR3 sequence (DNA): TGTGCCAGCAGCCTAAGTCTCCTTAGCAATCAGCCCCAGCATTTT. Translated: CASSLSLLSNQPQHF.

The chain has TRBV5-1 and TRBJ1-2; D remains ambiguous. CDR1 and CDR2 (germline): SGHRS, YFSETQ. The CDR3 covers 14 residues. Trimming took off 0 bases at V and 2 bases at J, with 8 bases between the two ends. CDR3 loop: CASSLAGYNYGYTF. CDR3 DNA: TGCGCCAGCAGCTTGGCCGGGTACAACTATGGCTACACCTTC. Using reference TRBV5-1 and TRBJ1-2 for the parts outside the CDR3, the full variable domain is KAGVTQTPRYLIKTRGQQVTLSCSPISGHRSVSWYQQTPGQGLQFLFEYFSETQRNKGNFPGRFSGRQFSNSRSEMNVSTLELGDSALYLCASSLAGYNYGYTFGSGTRLTVV.

This clone occurred once. This CDR3 is also generated by other DNA sequences in the sample. J is TRBJ1-5 and V is TRBV6-5, with 7 nucleotides matching TRBD1. There are 15 residues in the CDR3. The trim removed 0 bases at V and 7 bases at J, leaving 6 bases unmatched. Germline V lookup: CDR1 MNHEY, CDR2 SVGAGI. The CDR3 coding sequence is TGTGCCAGCAGTTACTCGAGACAGGGAGGACAGCCCCAGCATTTT. This sequence encodes CASSYSRQGGQPQHF.

V and J are TRBV29-1 and TRBJ2-3; tentatively, D is TRBD1 (6 bases). Germline V gene data show CDR1 as SQVTM and CDR2 as ANQGSEA. Trimming removed 1 base from V and 1 base from J, with 12 bases in between. The CDR3 extends over 15 amino acids. The CDR3 region is CSVEGRTDRTDTQYF. The DNA of the CDR3 is TGCAGCGTTGAAGGCCGGACAGACCGCACAGATACGCAGTATTTT.

In its sample, this clone was seen a few times. The chain combines TRBV27 with TRBJ1-1; D unresolved. The CDR3 spans 15 residues. Looked up from germline, CDR1 is MNHEY and CDR2 is SMNVEV (reference sequence). V lost 2 bases and J lost 5, with 15 bases in between. The CDR3 is CASSLSAKPRTEAFF. The CDR3 DNA follows: TGTGCCAGCAGTTTAAGCGCCAAGCCGAGGACTGAAGCTTTCTTT.

A few counts support this clone. The chain is built from TRBV6-1 and TRBJ2-3, with D unresolved. The V gene's germline CDR1 is MNHNS and CDR2 SASEGT. V was shortened by 8 bases and J by 1 base, with 4 bases between the two germline ends. This CDR3 is built from 11 residues. CDR3 protein: CASEGTDTQYF. CDR3 bases: TGTGCCAGCGAGGGCACAGATACGCAGTATTTT.

The chain joins TRBV18 to TRBJ2-5; D is unresolved. This CDR3 region has 13 residues. The V end was cut by 3 bases, the J end by 4 bases, with 9 bases between. CDR1 and CDR2 (germline): KGHSH, LQKENI. CDR3: CASSPSERETQYF. DNA of the CDR3: TGTGCCAGCTCACCGAGCGAGAGAGAGACCCAGTACTTC.

Turning to this clone: Its ends do not fully match the called genes, so a read error is possible. V is TRBV7-7 and J is TRBJ2-7; D is undetermined. Looked up from germline, CDR1 is SSHAT and CDR2 is FNYEAQ (reference sequence). This CDR3 is built from 12 residues. In DNA form, the CDR3 reads TGTGCTAGCAGCCCAGACAACTACGAGCAGTACTTC. Amino acid sequence: CASSPDNYEQYF.

In this sample, this clone turned up once. V is TRBV7-6 and J is TRBJ2-1; TRBD1 might be the D (6 bases). The CDR3 covers 14 residues. In germline, CDR1 is SGHVS, CDR2 FNYEAQ. Trimming took 2 bases from V and 8 from J, leaving 13 bases between them. This CDR3 is CASSLSLQGDEQFF. CDR3 nucleotide sequence: TGTGCCAGCAGCTTATCTTTACAGGGTGATGAGCAGTTCTTC.

This chain joins TRBV19 and TRBJ1-6; 7 bases agree with TRBD1. Germline trimming cut 6 bases from V and 7 bases from J; bases unmatched to any gene: 9. The CDR3 is 15 residues long. Germline V CDR1 and CDR2: LNHDA, SQIVND (reference sequence). CDR3 protein: CASRGGEGGNSPLHF. CDR3 nucleotides: TGTGCCAGTAGGGGCGGGGAAGGGGGCAATTCACCCCTCCACTTT.